The source of this T cell receptor beta chain is a study of blood T cells in healthy people across ages. Ten milliliters of peripheral blood were drawn from each donor. Total RNA was extracted at no less than 5.5 micrograms per sample. This clonotype has more than one count but fewer than ten. Primed by a sample-barcoded 5' primer and a J-beta primer mix, a second PCR proceeded for 7 to 11 cycles. TCRdb recomputed calls from the 5' RACE reads with MiXCR, one row per CDR3 protein. The sample lists approximately 800,000 distinct CDR3 sequences; approximately 25% were seen once. The sample also formed part of further work on T cells of mothers and their children. As that report states: Detection yielded no persistent microchimeric T cell clones.

Material: blood. The sequence was collected from a boy younger than 18 in good health.

This CDR3 is CSVSVSGGWTQYF. The CDR3, as DNA: TGCAGCGTTTCGGTGTCAGGAGGGTGGACCCAGTACTTC. V gene TRBV29-1 combines with J gene TRBJ2-5; possible D gene TRBD2, 6 bases. Germline V gives CDR1 SQVTM, CDR2 ANQGSEA. Trimming stripped 5 bases from V and 7 bases from J, with 17 bases between. The CDR3 totals 13 residues. Looking up the rest from reference TRBV29-1 and TRBJ2-5 gives the full variable domain: SAVISQKPSRDICQRGTSLTIQCQVDSQVTMMFWYRQQPGQSLTLIATANQGSEATYESGFVIDKFPISRPNLTFSTLTVSNMSPEDSSIYLCSVSVSGGWTQYFGPGTRLLVL.